Listed below are T cell receptor beta chains from one sample, sequenced in a study of cytomegalovirus exposure and HLA in healthy donors. Generated by immunoSEQ multiplex PCR, the TCRdb table keeps only in-frame clones and is missing some. Among about 130,000 clones listed, around 80% were seen once. Sequences were obtained from PBMCs. These receptors were collected from a man in his thirties or forties in good health and CMV-seronegative. CDR3s include the opening cysteine and the closing phenylalanine or tryptophan. The order of the fields is D gene, V gene, J gene, clone size, CDR3 protein, CDR3 DNA. The D gene is left open where the match is weak. Not all rows give a size; the values are once, few, many and, for expanded clones, a class.

TRBD1	TRBV5-1	TRBJ1-1	many	CASTVNRGSMNTEAFF	TGCGCCAGCACCGTAAACAGGGGAAGCATGAACACTGAAGCTTTCTTT
NA	TRBV6-5	TRBJ2-7	few	CASSGGVREQYF	TGTGCCAGCAGCGGCGGAGTACGCGAGCAGTACTTC
NA	TRBV14	TRBJ2-5	NA	CASSLDSLRETQYF	TGTGCCAGCAGCCTGGACAGCCTGCGGGAGACCCAGTACTTC
NA	TRBV7-2	TRBJ1-2	NA	CASSRVDQGNYGYTF	TGTGCCAGCAGCCGCGTAGACCAGGGAAACTATGGCTACACCTTC
NA	TRBV7-9	TRBJ2-7	NA	CASSLATGLGEQYF	TGTGCCAGCAGCTTAGCCACAGGTTTAGGCGAGCAGTACTTC
NA	TRBV5-1	TRBJ2-2	NA	CASSPSGFNTGELFF	TGCGCCAGCAGCCCGAGCGGGTTCAACACCGGGGAGCTGTTTTTT
NA	TRBV11-3	TRBJ2-7	NA	CASSLGEEQYF	TGTGCCAGCAGCCTCGGGGAGGAGCAGTACTTC
NA	TRBV15	TRBJ1-2	NA	CATSRDVDRAGYTF	TGTGCCACCAGCAGAGATGTCGACAGAGCCGGCTACACCTTC
NA	TRBV6-6	TRBJ1-2	NA	CASSYYLGVGYGYTF	TGTGCCAGCAGTTACTATCTGGGCGTTGGTTATGGCTACACCTTC
NA	TRBV5-5	TRBJ1-6	NA	CASSFSRGVGNSPLHF	TGTGCCAGCAGCTTTTCCAGGGGAGTGGGCAATTCACCCCTCCACTTT
NA	TRBV6-5	TRBJ2-1	NA	CASSTAPRNEQFF	TGTGCCAGCAGTACCGCCCCCCGGAATGAGCAGTTCTTC
TRBD1	TRBV19	TRBJ1-4	NA	CASSIGLAGQRNEKLFF	TGTGCCAGTAGTATAGGGCTGGCGGGACAGCGTAATGAAAAACTGTTTTTT
NA	TRBV7-8	TRBJ1-1	NA	CASSRMNTEAFF	TGTGCCAGCAGCCGTATGAACACTGAAGCTTTCTTT
TRBD1	TRBV6-5	TRBJ2-1	NA	CASSSGTGGFNEQFF	TGTGCCAGCAGTTCCGGGACAGGGGGCTTCAATGAGCAGTTCTTC
TRBD1	TRBV6-5	TRBJ1-2	NA	CASRSGGNYGYTF	TGTGCCAGCAGGTCAGGGGGCAACTATGGCTACACCTTC
NA	TRBV20-1	TRBJ2-7	NA	CSAATSYEQYF	TGCAGTGCGGCAACTAGCTACGAGCAGTACTTC
TRBD2	TRBV19	TRBJ2-3	NA	CASRGLADAAHTDTQYF	TGTGCCAGTAGGGGACTAGCGGACGCTGCCCACACAGATACGCAGTATTTT
NA	TRBV18	TRBJ2-1	once	CASSPTNNEQFF	TGTGCCAGCTCACCGACAAACAATGAGCAGTTCTTC
NA	TRBV5-4	TRBJ2-4	NA	CASSLTSFAAKNIQYF	TGTGCCAGCAGCCTAACTAGCTTCGCGGCCAAAAACATTCAGTACTTC
TRBD2	TRBV7-9	TRBJ2-1	few	CASSLAAGLAFNEQFF	TGTGCCAGCAGCTTAGCGGCGGGACTAGCGTTCAATGAGCAGTTCTTC
NA	TRBV28	TRBJ1-2	NA	CASRSGDYGYTF	TGTGCCAGCAGGTCAGGGGACTATGGCTACACCTTC
NA	TRBV11-3	TRBJ2-1	NA	CASSSSGFEQFF	TGTGCCAGCAGCTCCTCGGGGTTTGAGCAGTTCTTC
NA	TRBV10-3	TRBJ1-1	NA	CAISGGKPGQGMNTEAFF	TGTGCCATCAGTGGGGGGAAACCGGGACAAGGGATGAACACTGAAGCTTTCTTT
TRBD2	TRBV12-5	TRBJ2-2	NA	CASGPHYAGGLSGELFF	TGTGCTAGTGGTCCCCACTATGCGGGAGGATTGAGCGGGGAGCTGTTTTTT
NA	TRBV30	TRBJ1-5	NA	CAWGREGNQPQHF	TGTGCCTGGGGCAGGGAAGGCAATCAGCCCCAGCATTTT
NA	TRBV7-9	TRBJ1-2	NA	CASSFRTEKYYGYTF	TGTGCCAGCAGTTTTAGGACAGAGAAGTACTATGGCTACACCTTC
NA	TRBV6-5	TRBJ2-2	NA	CASSYSIQGTGELFF	TGTGCCAGCAGTTACTCCATCCAGGGCACCGGGGAGCTGTTTTTT
TRBD1	TRBV18	TRBJ1-2	NA	CASSLQQGARYGYTF	TGTGCCAGCTCACTCCAACAGGGGGCGAGGTATGGCTACACCTTC
TRBD1	TRBV28	TRBJ1-4	NA	CASSQQGDNEKLFF	TGTGCCAGCAGCCAACAGGGGGACAATGAAAAACTGTTTTTT
NA	TRBV7-9	TRBJ2-1	once	CASSLGAYNEQFF	TGTGCCAGCAGCTTGGGGGCTTACAATGAGCAGTTCTTC
TRBD2	TRBV27	TRBJ2-5	NA	CASSSLTGGETQYF	TGTGCCAGCAGCTCCTTGACGGGGGGGGAGACCCAGTACTTC
NA	TRBV27	TRBJ1-1	NA	CASSRGNTEAFF	TGTGCCAGCAGCCGGGGGAACACTGAAGCTTTCTTT
TRBD1	TRBV28	TRBJ2-2	NA	CASTSQGAGELFF	TGTGCCAGCACTTCCCAGGGGGCCGGGGAGCTGTTTTTT
NA	TRBV6-5	TRBJ1-3	NA	CASRLGGNSGNTIYF	TGTGCCAGCAGGTTGGGCGGGAACTCTGGAAACACCATATATTTT
TRBD2	TRBV5-6	TRBJ2-1	few	CASSLAALAGGREQFF	TGTGCCAGCAGCTTGGCCGCGCTAGCGGGAGGACGCGAGCAGTTCTTC
NA	TRBV20-1	TRBJ2-1	NA	CSGTVWGEQFF	TGCAGTGGGACAGTGTGGGGTGAGCAGTTCTTC
TRBD1	TRBV7-2	TRBJ2-2	few	CASSPTMDRGWGELFF	TGTGCCAGCAGCCCTACTATGGACAGGGGGTGGGGGGAGCTGTTTTTT
NA	TRBV28	TRBJ1-2	NA	CASSQQGNGYTF	TGTGCCAGCTCGCAACAGGGTAATGGCTACACCTTC
NA	TRBV29-1	TRBJ2-7	NA	CSVEREPGEQYF	TGCAGCGTTGAACGCGAGCCGGGGGAGCAGTACTTC
NA	TRBV5-1	TRBJ1-1	NA	CASSWGGAQNTEAFF	TGCGCCAGCAGCTGGGGAGGGGCCCAGAACACTGAAGCTTTCTTT
NA	TRBV18	TRBJ2-7	NA	CASSPGQEDYEQYF	TGTGCCAGCTCACCCGGGCAGGAGGACTACGAGCAGTACTTC
NA	TRBV18	TRBJ1-4	NA	CASSPRRFGTNEKLFF	TGTGCCAGCTCACCACGGAGGTTTGGGACTAATGAAAAACTGTTTTTT
TRBD2	TRBV2	TRBJ2-1	NA	CASSEGLAGGNEQFF	TGTGCCAGCAGCGAGGGACTAGCGGGAGGAAATGAGCAGTTCTTC
NA	TRBV19	TRBJ2-2	NA	CASSIRTGNTGELFF	TGTGCCAGTAGTATAAGAACAGGAAACACCGGGGAGCTGTTTTTT
TRBD1	TRBV4-3	TRBJ1-1	NA	CASSWDRVGGTEAFF	TGCGCCAGCAGTTGGGACAGGGTCGGTGGAACTGAAGCTTTCTTT
TRBD1	TRBV5-1	TRBJ2-2	NA	CASTTGGSNTGELFF	TGCGCCAGCACCACAGGGGGCTCGAACACCGGGGAGCTGTTTTTT
TRBD2	TRBV29-1	TRBJ2-1	NA	CSVHKRGPDNEQFF	TGCAGCGTTCATAAGCGGGGCCCTGACAATGAGCAGTTCTTC
TRBD1	TRBV19	TRBJ1-1	few	CASSIRAGGKESGTEAFF	TGTGCCAGTAGTATAAGAGCAGGGGGCAAGGAAAGTGGCACTGAAGCTTTCTTT
NA	TRBV27	TRBJ2-4	NA	CASSPRVYGIQYF	TGTGCCAGCAGTCCCAGGGTGTACGGCATTCAGTACTTC
TRBD1	TRBV14	TRBJ1-4	NA	CASSLRTGGRSSEKLFF	TGTGCCAGCAGCCTCCGGACAGGGGGTCGCTCATCCGAAAAACTGTTTTTT
NA	TRBV6-1	TRBJ1-3	NA	CASSDRQSAIYF	TGTGCCAGCAGTGACCGACAGTCAGCTATATATTTT
NA	TRBV10-3	TRBJ2-7	NA	CAISDRARSYEQYF	TGTGCCATCAGTGACCGAGCACGTTCCTACGAGCAGTACTTC
NA	TRBV5-4	TRBJ1-2	NA	CASSPTVNYGYTF	TGTGCCAGCAGCCCGACAGTTAACTATGGCTACACCTTC
TRBD1	TRBV27	TRBJ1-2	NA	CASSLQGAFGGYTF	TGTGCCAGCAGTTTACAGGGGGCATTTGGGGGCTACACCTTC
TRBD2	TRBV7-2	TRBJ2-3	NA	CASSLELAGADTQYF	TGTGCCAGCAGCTTAGAACTAGCGGGAGCAGATACGCAGTATTTT